This TCR beta chain was documented in a study of T cell responses to AZD1222 COVID-19 vaccine. CDR3 length equals 14 residues. V was clipped by 4 bases and J by 4 bases, with 10 bases between them. The germline CDR1 and CDR2 sequences are SGHTA and FQGNSA. Study-level results: Spike-specific TCRs gained breadth and depth after people received two AZD1222 doses. Scientists sampled the repertoires only once the peak T cell response had passed.

Worth noting for this clone: What it recognizes is unknown. The same CDR3 is also encoded by other DNA sequences in this sample.

Sequencing was performed with immunoSEQ multiplex PCR; in TCRdb, only in-frame clones are kept and a portion is missing. Among 120,000 or so clones, approximately 91% were seen once, and the ten largest hold 28%. This sequence originates from an adult in good health. This sample comprised peripheral blood, obtained on day 0 of AZD1222 vaccination. The chain recombines TRBV7-2 with TRBJ1-4, with D possibly being TRBD1 (5 bases). CDR3 sequence reads: CASSSGPLNEKLFF. The CDR3 bases are TGTGCCAGCAGCTCGGGACCGCTTAATGAAAAACTGTTTTTT.